The rows below give T cell receptor beta chains drawn from one sample of a study of blood T cells in healthy people across ages. TCRdb reprocessed the 5' RACE reads via MiXCR and lists one record per CDR3 protein. This repertoire shows 1 million to 1.2 million distinct CDR3 sequences, less than 45% found once; its top ten account for about an eighth. The sample taken for sequencing was blood. These receptors originate from a man between 18 and 29 years old in good health. Both conserved end residues are part of each CDR3. The D gene is left open where the match is weak. Rows give clone size only sometimes, using once, few, many, or a class for an expanded clone.

>many|TRBD1|TRBV12-3/TRBV12-4|TRBJ2-1
CASSLSQGAYNEQFF
TGTGCCAGCAGTTTAAGTCAGGGGGCCTACAATGAGCAGTTCTTC
>NA|TRBD2|TRBV6-1|TRBJ2-4
CASSELAGKGKNIQYF
TGTGCCAGCAGTGAACTAGCGGGGAAAGGCAAAAACATTCAGTACTTC
>NA|NA|TRBV6-2/TRBV6-3|TRBJ1-1
CASSYPSPQGFRQTRPEAFF
TGTGCCAGCAGTTACCCTTCGCCCCAAGGTTTCCGACAGACTCGGCCTGAAGCTTTCTTT
>NA|TRBD1|TRBV4-2|TRBJ1-4
CASSQGHGTGGADNEKLFF
TGTGCCAGCAGCCAAGGCCACGGGACAGGGGGCGCCGATAATGAAAAACTGTTTTTT
>NA|NA|TRBV12-3/TRBV12-4|TRBJ2-3
CASSPGTASADTQYF
TGTGCCAGCAGCCCCGGGACTGCCAGCGCAGATACGCAGTATTTT
>NA|NA|TRBV20-1|TRBJ2-1
CSARTGYRLSDEQFF
TGCAGTGCTAGGACAGGATACAGACTCAGCGATGAGCAGTTCTTC
>once|TRBD1|TRBV6-5|TRBJ2-1
CASSYGAAGGYEQFF
TGTGCCAGCAGTTACGGTGCGGCAGGGGGCTACGAGCAGTTCTTC
>few|NA|TRBV7-2|TRBJ1-4
CASSLGQRATNEKLFF
TGTGCCAGCAGCTTAGGACAGCGTGCAACTAATGAAAAACTGTTTTTT
>NA|TRBD1|TRBV5-1|TRBJ2-3
CASSLTPDRASTDTQYF
TGCGCCAGCAGCTTGACCCCCGACAGGGCCAGCACAGATACGCAGTATTTT
>few|NA|TRBV20-1|TRBJ2-1
CSADGLWEGSHEQFF
TGCAGTGCTGACGGACTTTGGGAAGGGTCACATGAGCAGTTCTTC